The source of this TCR beta chain is a study of identical twins. Study-wide results and caveats: Memory repertoires lacked the insertion deficit that abundant cord blood beta clonotypes showed. The study found that models underestimated out-of-frame TCR alpha sharing in monozygotic twins. The study reached conclusions through statistical analysis that was cross-sectional, not following the same donors.

CDR1 is SNHLY, CDR2 FYNNEI, per germline. The CDR3 consists of 14 residues. V lost 0 bases, J lost 7 bases, and 9 bases lay in between. Template switching (which added a universal primer site) was used, and cDNA carried unique molecular identifiers. In TCRdb, the 5' RACE reads were re-called with MiXCR into one record per CDR3 protein. The data show 650,000 to 800,000 distinct CDR3 sequences, around 8.3% seen once. A note on this clonotype: Its antigen remains unidentified.

These data were also reused for a study on yellow fever vaccine responses in identical twins.

This sequence joins TRBV2 and TRBJ2-2, with a tentative D call TRBD1 (5 bases). Source material: PBMCs. This sequence originates from a woman aged 18 to 35 in good health. The CDR3 nucleotides are TGTGCCAGCAGTGAAGCAGGGGCCGGCGGGGAGCTGTTTTTT. This translates into CASSEAGAGGELFF.